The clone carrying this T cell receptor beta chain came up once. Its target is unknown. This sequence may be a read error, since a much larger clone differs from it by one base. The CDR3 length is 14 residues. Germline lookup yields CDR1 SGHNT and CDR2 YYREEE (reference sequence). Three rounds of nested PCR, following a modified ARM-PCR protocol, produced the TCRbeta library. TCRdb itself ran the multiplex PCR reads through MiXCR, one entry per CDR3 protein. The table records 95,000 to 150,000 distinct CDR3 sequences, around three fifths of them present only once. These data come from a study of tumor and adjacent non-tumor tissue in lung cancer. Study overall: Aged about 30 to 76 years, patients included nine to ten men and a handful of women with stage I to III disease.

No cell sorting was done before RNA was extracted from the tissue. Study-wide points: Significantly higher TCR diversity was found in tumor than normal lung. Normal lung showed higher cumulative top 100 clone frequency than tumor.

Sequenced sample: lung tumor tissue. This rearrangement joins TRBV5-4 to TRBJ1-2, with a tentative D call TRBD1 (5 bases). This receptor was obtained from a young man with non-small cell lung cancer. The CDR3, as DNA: TGTACCAGCAGCGTTGGGACGGCTAACTATGGCTACACCTTC. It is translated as CTSSVGTANYGYTF.